The entry that follows covers one TCR beta chain sequence. Antigen: not known. At one of its ends the junction is not consistent with the germline gene, which may arise from a read error. This record comes from a study of blood T cells in healthy people across ages. Study results and caveats: Diversity of TCR beta per million T cells declined in a roughly linear way with age. Higher diversity and more naive CD4+ cells were features of long-lived donors, compared to aged donors.

The CDR3 loop spans 15 amino acids. It was with a sample-barcoded 5' primer and a J-beta primer mix that a second PCR of roughly 7 to 12 cycles was run. Each cDNA was tagged by a template-switch adaptor containing 12 random nucleotides. TCRdb fed the 5' RACE reads into MiXCR, producing one record per CDR3 protein. This table holds around 650,000 distinct CDR3 sequences, roughly 43% found once. The chain joins TRBV12-3 or TRBV12-4 to TRBJ2-3; D is undetermined. The TCR originated in a man at least 80 years old in good health. The sample taken for sequencing was blood. The CDR3 reads CASSFASESVDMQYF. CDR3 coding DNA: TGTGCCAGCAGTTTTGCAAGCGAGAGTGTAGATATGCAGTATTTT.